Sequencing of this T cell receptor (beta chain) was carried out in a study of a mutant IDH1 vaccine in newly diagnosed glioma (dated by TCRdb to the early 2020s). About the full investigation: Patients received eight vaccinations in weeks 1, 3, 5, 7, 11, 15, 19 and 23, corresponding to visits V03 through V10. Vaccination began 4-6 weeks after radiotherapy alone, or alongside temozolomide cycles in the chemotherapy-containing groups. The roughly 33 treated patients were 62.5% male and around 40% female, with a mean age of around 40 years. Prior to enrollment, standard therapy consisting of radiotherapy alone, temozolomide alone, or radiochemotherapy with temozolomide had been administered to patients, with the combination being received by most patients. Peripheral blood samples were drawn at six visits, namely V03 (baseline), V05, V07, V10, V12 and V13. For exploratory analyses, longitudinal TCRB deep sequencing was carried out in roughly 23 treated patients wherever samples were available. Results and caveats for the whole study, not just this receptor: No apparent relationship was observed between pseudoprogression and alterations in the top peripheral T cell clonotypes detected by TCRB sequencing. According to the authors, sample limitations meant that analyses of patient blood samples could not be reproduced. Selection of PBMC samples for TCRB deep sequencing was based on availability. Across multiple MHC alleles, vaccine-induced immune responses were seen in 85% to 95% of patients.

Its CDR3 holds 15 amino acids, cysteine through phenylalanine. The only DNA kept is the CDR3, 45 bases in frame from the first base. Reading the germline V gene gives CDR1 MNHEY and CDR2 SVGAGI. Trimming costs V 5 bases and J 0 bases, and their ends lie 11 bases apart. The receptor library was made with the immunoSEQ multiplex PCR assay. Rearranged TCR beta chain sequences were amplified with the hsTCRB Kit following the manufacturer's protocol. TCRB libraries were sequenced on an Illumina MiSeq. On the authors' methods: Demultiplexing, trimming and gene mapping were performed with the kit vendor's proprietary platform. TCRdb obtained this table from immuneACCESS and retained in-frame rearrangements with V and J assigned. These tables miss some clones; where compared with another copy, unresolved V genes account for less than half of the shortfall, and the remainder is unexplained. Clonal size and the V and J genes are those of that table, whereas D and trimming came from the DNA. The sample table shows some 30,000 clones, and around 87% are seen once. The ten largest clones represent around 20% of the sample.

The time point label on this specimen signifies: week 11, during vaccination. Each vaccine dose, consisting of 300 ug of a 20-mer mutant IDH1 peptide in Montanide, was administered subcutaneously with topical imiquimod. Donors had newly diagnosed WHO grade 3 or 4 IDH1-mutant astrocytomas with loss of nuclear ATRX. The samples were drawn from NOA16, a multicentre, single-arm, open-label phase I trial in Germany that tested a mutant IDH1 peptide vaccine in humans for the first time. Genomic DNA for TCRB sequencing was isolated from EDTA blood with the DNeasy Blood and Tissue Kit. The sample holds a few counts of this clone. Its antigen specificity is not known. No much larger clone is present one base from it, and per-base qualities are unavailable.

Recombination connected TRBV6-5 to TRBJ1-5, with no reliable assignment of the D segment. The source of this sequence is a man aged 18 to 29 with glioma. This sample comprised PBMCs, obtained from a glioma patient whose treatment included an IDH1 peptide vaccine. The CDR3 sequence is CASSPTRNSNQPQHF. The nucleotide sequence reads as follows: TGTGCCAGCAGTCCCACACGGAATAGCAATCAGCCCCAGCATTTT.